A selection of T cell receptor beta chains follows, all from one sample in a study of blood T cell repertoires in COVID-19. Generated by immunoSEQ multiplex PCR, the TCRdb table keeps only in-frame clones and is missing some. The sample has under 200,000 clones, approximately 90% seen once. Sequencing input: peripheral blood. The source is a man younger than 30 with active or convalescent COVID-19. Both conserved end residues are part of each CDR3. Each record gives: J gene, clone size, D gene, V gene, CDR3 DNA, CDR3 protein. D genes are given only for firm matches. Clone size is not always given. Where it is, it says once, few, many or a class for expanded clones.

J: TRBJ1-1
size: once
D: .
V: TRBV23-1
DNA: TGCGCCAGCAGTCCGTCGATGGCCTCGGGGTTGACTGAAGCTTTCTTT
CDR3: CASSPSMASGLTEAFF

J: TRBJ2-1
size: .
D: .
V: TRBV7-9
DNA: TGTGCCAGCAGCTTAAGGGGGATTAGCTACAATGAGCAGTTCTTC
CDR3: CASSLRGISYNEQFF

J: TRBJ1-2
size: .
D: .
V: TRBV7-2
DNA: TGTGCCAGCAGCCCCGGACAGCAGTATGGCTACACCTTC
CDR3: CASSPGQQYGYTF

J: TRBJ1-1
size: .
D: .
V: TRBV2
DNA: TGTGCCAGCAGTGTAGAGCCGCAGGTAGCGACTGAAGCTTTCTTT
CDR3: CASSVEPQVATEAFF

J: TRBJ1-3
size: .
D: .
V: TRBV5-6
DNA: TGTGCCAGCAGCTCAGTGGGCCCCAGCTCTGGAAACACCATATATTTT
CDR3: CASSSVGPSSGNTIYF

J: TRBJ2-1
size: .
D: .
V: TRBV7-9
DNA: TGTGCCAGCACGTCGTTCCGGGAACTATACAATGAGCAGTTCTTC
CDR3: CASTSFRELYNEQFF

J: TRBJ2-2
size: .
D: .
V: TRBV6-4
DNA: TGTGCCAGCAGTGAACAGGCTCCCGGCACCGGGGAGCTGTTTTTT
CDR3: CASSEQAPGTGELFF

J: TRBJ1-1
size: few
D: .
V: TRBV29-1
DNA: TGCAGCGTTGAAGTTCCGCCAGGCATGAACACTGAAGCTTTCTTT
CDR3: CSVEVPPGMNTEAFF

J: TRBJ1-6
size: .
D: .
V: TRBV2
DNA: TGTGCCAGCAGTGTGCAGGATAAAAATTCACCCCTCCACTTT
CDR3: CASSVQDKNSPLHF

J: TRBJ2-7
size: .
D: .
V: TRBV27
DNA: TGTGCCAGCAGTACTACCGCCTACGAGCAGTACTTC
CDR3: CASSTTAYEQYF

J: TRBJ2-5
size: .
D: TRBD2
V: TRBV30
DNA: TGTGCCTTTAACAGAGGGACTAGCGGGAGTGGGCAGACCCAGTACTTC
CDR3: CAFNRGTSGSGQTQYF

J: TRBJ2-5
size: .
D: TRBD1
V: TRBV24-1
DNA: TGTGCCACCAGTGATTTGGGGGGACAGGGGACGTCAGAGACCCAGTACTTC
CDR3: CATSDLGGQGTSETQYF

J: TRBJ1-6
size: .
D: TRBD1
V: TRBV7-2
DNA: TGTGCCAGCAGCTCAAGGACAGGGAGTGGTTCACCCCTCCACTTT
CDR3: CASSSRTGSGSPLHF

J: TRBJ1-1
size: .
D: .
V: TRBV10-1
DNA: TGCGCCAGCAGTGAAACGGAGTTGGGCGCCCACAGGTGCACTGAAGCTTTCTTT
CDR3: CASSETELGAHRCTEAFF

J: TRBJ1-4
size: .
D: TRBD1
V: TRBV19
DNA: TGTGCCAGTAGTTCCCCTAGGGACAGGGAAGTTGCAACTAATGAAAAACTGTTTTTT
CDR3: CASSSPRDREVATNEKLFF

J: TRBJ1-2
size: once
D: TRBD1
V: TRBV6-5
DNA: TGTGCCAGCAGTACGTACGAACAGGGGGCGTATGGCTACACCTTC
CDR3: CASSTYEQGAYGYTF

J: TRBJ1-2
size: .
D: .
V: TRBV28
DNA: TGTGCCAGCAGTCGCGCTCATGGCTACACCTTC
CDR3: CASSRAHGYTF

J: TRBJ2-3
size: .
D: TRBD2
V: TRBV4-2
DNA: TGTGCCAGCAGCCAATTAGCGGGGGGGCCAACAGATACGCAGTATTTT
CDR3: CASSQLAGGPTDTQYF

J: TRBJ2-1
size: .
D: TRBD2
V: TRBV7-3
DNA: TGTGCCAGCAGCCCGTCGACTAGCGGGACATACAATGAGCAGTTCTTC
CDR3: CASSPSTSGTYNEQFF

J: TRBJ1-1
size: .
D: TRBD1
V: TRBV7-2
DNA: TGTGCCAGCAGCTTGGACAGGGAGAACACTGAAGCTTTCTTT
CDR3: CASSLDRENTEAFF

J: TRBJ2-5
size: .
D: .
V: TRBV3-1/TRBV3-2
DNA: TGTGCCAGCAGCGAATTAGGGAGGGAGACCCAGTACTTC
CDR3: CASSELGRETQYF

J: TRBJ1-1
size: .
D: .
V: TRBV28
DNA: TGTGCCAGCAGTTTGGGCCCAGGGCTTGCCACTGAAGCTTTCTTT
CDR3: CASSLGPGLATEAFF

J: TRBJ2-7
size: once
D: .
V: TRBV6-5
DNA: TGTGCCAGCAGTTACTCTTCTGGGAGCTACGACGAGCAGTACTTC
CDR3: CASSYSSGSYDEQYF

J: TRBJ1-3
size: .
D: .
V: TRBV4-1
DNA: TGCGCCAGCAGCCAACGTCTCTACTCATTCGACTCTGGAAACACCATATATTTT
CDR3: CASSQRLYSFDSGNTIYF

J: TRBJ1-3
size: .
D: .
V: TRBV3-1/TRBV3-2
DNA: TGTGCCAGCACCCCCTCGGGTTCCGGAGGAGGGAAGGTTTTAAGAAACACCATATATTTT
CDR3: CASTPSGSGGGKVLRNTIYF

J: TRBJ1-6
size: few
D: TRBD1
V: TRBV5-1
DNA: TGCGCCAGCAGCACGGGACAGGGGGGACATTCACCCCTCCACTTT
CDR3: CASSTGQGGHSPLHF

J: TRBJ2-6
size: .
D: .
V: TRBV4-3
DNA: TGCGCCAGCAGCCCGATGACAGCCTCAAGCTCTGGGGCCAACGTCCTGACTTTC
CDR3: CASSPMTASSSGANVLTF

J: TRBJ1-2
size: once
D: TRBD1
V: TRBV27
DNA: TGTGCCAGCAGCCTGATGGGCAGGGGGAACAACTATGGCTACACCTTC
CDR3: CASSLMGRGNNYGYTF

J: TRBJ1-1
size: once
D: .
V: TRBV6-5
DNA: TGTGCCAGCAGAGGGGTGCAGCTGAACACTGAAGCTTTCTTT
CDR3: CASRGVQLNTEAFF

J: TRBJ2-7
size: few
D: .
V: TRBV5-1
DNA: TGCGCCAGCAGCTTGGAAGCAGGTAAATCCGACGAGCAGTACTTC
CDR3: CASSLEAGKSDEQYF

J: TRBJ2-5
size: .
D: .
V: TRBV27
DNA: TGTGCCAGCAGTTTATCCTGGGCTACCCAAGAGACCCAGTACTTC
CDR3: CASSLSWATQETQYF

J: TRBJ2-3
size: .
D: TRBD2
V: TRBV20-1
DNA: TGCAGTGCTAGTCCACTATTACTAGCGGGGGGAAGCACAGATACGCAGTATTTT
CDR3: CSASPLLLAGGSTDTQYF

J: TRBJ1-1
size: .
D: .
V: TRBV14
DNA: TGTGCCAGCAGCCCCCGCACTGAAGCTTTCTTT
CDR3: CASSPRTEAFF

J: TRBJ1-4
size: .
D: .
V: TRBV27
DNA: TGTGCCAGCAGTGTGGCAGGGGCCAATGAAAAACTGTTTTTT
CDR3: CASSVAGANEKLFF

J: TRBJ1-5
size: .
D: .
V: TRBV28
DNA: TGTGCCAGCAACGAGCAGGGTTCCTATCAGCCCCAGCATTTT
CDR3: CASNEQGSYQPQHF

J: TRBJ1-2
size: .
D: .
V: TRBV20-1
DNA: TGCAGTGCTAGTGGGCCTGGCTATGGCTACACCTTC
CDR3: CSASGPGYGYTF

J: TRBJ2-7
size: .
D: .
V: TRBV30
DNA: TGTGCCTGGAGTGAAAAACAGGGATCTTACGAGCAGTACTTC
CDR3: CAWSEKQGSYEQYF

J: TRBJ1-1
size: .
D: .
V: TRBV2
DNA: TGTGCCAGCAGTGACGAAGGAGGGGCGCGGGGAACTGAAGCTTTCTTT
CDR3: CASSDEGGARGTEAFF

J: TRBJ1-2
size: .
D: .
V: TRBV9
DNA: TGTGCCAGCAGCGCCGGGCAATCCAGGGTAGTGAGAGGCTACACCTTC
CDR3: CASSAGQSRVVRGYTF

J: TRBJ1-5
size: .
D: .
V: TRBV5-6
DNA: TGTGCCAGCAGCTATACAGGTAATCAGCCCCAGCATTTT
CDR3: CASSYTGNQPQHF

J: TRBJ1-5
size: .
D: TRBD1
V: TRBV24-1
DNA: TGTGCCACCAGTGGAGGACAGGGGCCCAATCAGCCCCAGCATTTT
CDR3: CATSGGQGPNQPQHF

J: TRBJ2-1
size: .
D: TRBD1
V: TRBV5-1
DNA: TGCGCCAGCAGCTTCGGGACAGGGTACAATGAGCAGTTCTTC
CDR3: CASSFGTGYNEQFF

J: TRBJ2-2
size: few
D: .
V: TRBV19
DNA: TGTGCCAGTAGTATTATGTATTTGAACACCGGGGAGCTGTTTTTT
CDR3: CASSIMYLNTGELFF

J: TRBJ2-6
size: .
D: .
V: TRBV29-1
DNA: TGCAGCGTCAAATTAGGGGGCTCTGGGGCCAACGTCCTGACTTTC
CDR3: CSVKLGGSGANVLTF

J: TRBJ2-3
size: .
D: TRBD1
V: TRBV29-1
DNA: TGCAGCGTTGAAGAATACAGGGGAAACACAGATACGCAGTATTTT
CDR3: CSVEEYRGNTDTQYF

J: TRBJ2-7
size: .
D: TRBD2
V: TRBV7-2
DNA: TGTGCCAGCAGCTTAGAATTCGGGGGGGGTCGCGAGCAGTACTTC
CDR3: CASSLEFGGGREQYF

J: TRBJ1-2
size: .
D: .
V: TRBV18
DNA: TGTGCCAGCTCATCTACGACAGGAGACGCCTATGGCTACACCTTC
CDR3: CASSSTTGDAYGYTF

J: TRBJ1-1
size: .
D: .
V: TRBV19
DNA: TGTGCCAGTAGCCCCGGGACATTGGGCACTGAAGCTTTCTTT
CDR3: CASSPGTLGTEAFF

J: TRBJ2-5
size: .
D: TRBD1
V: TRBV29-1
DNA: TGCAGCGTAGCTGGACAGGGGACGCAAGAGACCCAGTACTTC
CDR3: CSVAGQGTQETQYF

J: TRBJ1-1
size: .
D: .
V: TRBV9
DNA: TGTGCCAGCAGACAGGACGCCTACATGAACACTGAAGCTTTCTTT
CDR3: CASRQDAYMNTEAFF

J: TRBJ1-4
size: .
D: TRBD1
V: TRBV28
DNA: TGTGCCAGCAGGTCGACAGGGGCGTCCAAAAAACTGTTTTTT
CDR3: CASRSTGASKKLFF

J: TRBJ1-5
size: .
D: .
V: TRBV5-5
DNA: TGTGCCAGCAGCCCATTGGGGGAGGGTCTCGATCAGCCCCAGCATTTT
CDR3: CASSPLGEGLDQPQHF

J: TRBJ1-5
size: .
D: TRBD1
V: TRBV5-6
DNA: TGTGCCAGCAGTTTCGGACAGGGGGCTAAGCCCCAGCATTTT
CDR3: CASSFGQGAKPQHF

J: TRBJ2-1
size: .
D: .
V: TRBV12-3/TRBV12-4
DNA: TGTGCCAGCGCGACAGGTCGGAATGAGCAGTTCTTC
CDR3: CASATGRNEQFF

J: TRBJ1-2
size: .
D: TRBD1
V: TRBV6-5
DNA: TGTGCCAGCAGTTACTCTTCCGGGACAGCTAACTATGGCTACACCTTC
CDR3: CASSYSSGTANYGYTF

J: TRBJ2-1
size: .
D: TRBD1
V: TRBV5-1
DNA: TGCGCCAGCAGCTTGCAGGGGGTGGTTTTCGATGAGCAGTTCTTC
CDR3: CASSLQGVVFDEQFF

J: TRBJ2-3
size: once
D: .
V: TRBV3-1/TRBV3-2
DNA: TGTGCCAGCAGCCAAGGAGGTCGCGGAATAGGTACAGATACGCAGTATTTT
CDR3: CASSQGGRGIGTDTQYF

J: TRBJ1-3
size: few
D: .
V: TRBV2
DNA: TGTGCCAGCAGTGAAGTTTCGAGGCACTTCTCTGGAAACACCATATATTTT
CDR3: CASSEVSRHFSGNTIYF

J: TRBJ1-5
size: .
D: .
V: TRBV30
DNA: TGTGCCTGGAGTTATGAGGAGGGCAATCAGCCCCAGCATTTT
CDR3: CAWSYEEGNQPQHF

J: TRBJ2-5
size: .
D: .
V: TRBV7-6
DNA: TGTGCCAGCAGCTCGAAATCCACGGGACTCCTCCAAGAGACCCAGTACTTC
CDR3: CASSSKSTGLLQETQYF